The 5 T cell receptor beta chains reported below all come from one sample, sequenced in a study of OX40 agonist ivuxolimab in advanced cancers. Repertoires were generated with immunoSEQ multiplex PCR, while TCRdb's copy carries only in-frame clones and drops some. The sample contains tens of thousands of clones, around 87% of which appear only once. The source material was CD4+ or CD8+ T cells sorted from blood, sampled in a trial of the OX40 agonist ivuxolimab. The receptors come from an adult with an advanced solid tumor such as melanoma, head and neck, liver or kidney cancer.

The gene calls are TRBV7-3 and TRBJ2-7, with TRBD2 identical over 8 bases. V dropped 1 base and J dropped 5; count of bases not matched to a gene: 4. The CDR3 totals 14 residues. CDR1 SGHTA and CDR2 FQGTGA come from the germline V gene. The chain's CDR3 is CASSLNSGGNEQYF. The CDR3 region has the DNA TGTGCCAGCAGCTTAAACTCGGGAGGGAACGAGCAGTACTTC.

The chain couples TRBV11-2 to TRBJ2-5; no clear D gene. Trimming removed 5 bases from V and 2 bases from J, with 12 bases in between. Germline CDR1 reads SGHAT; CDR2 reads FQNNGV. The CDR3 runs 14 residues. CDR3 DNA: TGTGCCAGCAGCGGTACAGTAGGACAAGAGACCCAGTACTTC. Its translation is CASSGTVGQETQYF.

V usage is TRBV5-4 and J usage is TRBJ2-7; tentative D call: TRBD2 (7 bases). The germline V gene encodes CDR1 SGHNT and CDR2 YYREEE (reference sequence). The CDR3 contains 16 residues. Between the trimmed V and J ends, which lost 6 bases and 2 bases, there was a span of 21 bases. The CDR3 nucleotides read TGTGCCAGCACCCTGGGGGGCGGGAGCAGGACCTACGAGCAGTACTTC. Residues: CASTLGGGSRTYEQYF.

The CDR3 DNA reads as TGTGCCAGCAGCTTAAGTAGCGGGTTAGAGACCCAGTACTTC. Translated, it gives CASSLSSGLETQYF. The chain combines TRBV7-3 with TRBJ2-5; 7 bases are a match to TRBD2. CDR3 length: 14 amino acids. Germline CDR1 reads SGHTA; CDR2 reads FQGTGA. V shed 1 base and J 4 bases; nucleotides not matched to a gene: 3.

V and J are TRBV5-1 and TRBJ1-1, with TRBD1 as a possible D gene (6 bases). The CDR3 runs to 15 residues. Trimming left V 1 base short and J 1 base short, with 11 bases between. Per germline, CDR1 SGHRS and CDR2 YFSETQ. CDR3: CASSLSQGKNTEAFF. The CDR3 region has the DNA TGCGCCAGCAGCTTGTCTCAGGGGAAGAACACTGAAGCTTTCTTT. The variable domain in full, completed from reference TRBV5-1 and TRBJ1-1, reads KAGVTQTPRYLIKTRGQQVTLSCSPISGHRSVSWYQQTPGQGLQFLFEYFSETQRNKGNFPGRFSGRQFSNSRSEMNVSTLELGDSALYLCASSLSQGKNTEAFFGQGTRLTVV.